The present T cell receptor beta chain was sequenced within a study of low-dose radiotherapy and immunotherapy resistance in tumors. The overall study: The authors gave intravenous cyclophosphamide 200 mg/m2 every two weeks, one day before radiation and immunotherapy.

Gene-specific TRAV and TRBV primers were used for first-strand cDNA, covering alpha and beta chains. TCR amplification used 20 PCR cycles, a constant-region primer and a V-primer adapter. TCRdb re-analysed the reads in MiXCR, keeping a single row per CDR3 protein. The sample comprises roughly 17,000 distinct CDR3 sequences, about 73% of which are singletons, and under 6.5% rests with the top ten. From germline, CDR1 is MGHRA and CDR2 YSYEKL. Trimming took off 1 base at V and 5 bases at J, with 11 bases between the two ends. This CDR3 contains 14 residues. The chain couples TRBV4-1 to TRBJ1-1; no definite D call. This sequence originates from a human donor with advanced metastatic prostate, ovarian, gallbladder or colorectal cancer (not recorded which). This table probably holds off-target reads from a library built for another chain. CDR3 nucleotide sequence: TGCGCCAGCAGCCAAGGACTGCGCGGGACTGAAGCTTTCTTT. Translated: CASSQGLRGTEAFF.